This T cell receptor (beta chain) was sequenced for a study of blood T cell repertoires in COVID-19. For the study at large: The cDNA or gDNA used as material had been derived from T cells, B-cell-depleted T cells, or PBMCs.

The method was immunoSEQ multiplex PCR; TCRdb's version includes in-frame clones alone and lacks a portion of them. The sample holds 25,000 to 40,000 clones; more than 80% are singletons and the top ten take 7.3%. There are 14 residues in the CDR3. V lost 2 bases and J lost 1, with 9 bases in between. Per germline, CDR1 MDHEN and CDR2 SYDVKM. The sample consisted of peripheral blood. The V gene is TRBV28, the J gene TRBJ2-7, with D possibly matching TRBD2 (6 bases). The sequence was collected from a human donor in a cohort sampled during active COVID-19. Here the CDR3 reads CASSLAEGSYEQYF. The CDR3 DNA is TGTGCCAGCAGTTTAGCGGAGGGGTCCTACGAGCAGTACTTC.